This TCR beta chain was profiled in a study of cytomegalovirus exposure and HLA in healthy donors. Study overall: Earlier work reported 110 million or so unique TCR beta sequences from some 170 million T cells.

The study ran its PCR with 60 Vbeta and 13 Jbeta primers. Some clones are missing from TCRdb's copy, which holds only in-frame ones; the method was immunoSEQ multiplex PCR. This table holds approximately 190,000 clones, around 73% found once. This clone was seen a single time. Germline V gene data show CDR1 as KGHSH and CDR2 as LQKENI. This CDR3 region has 15 residues. V lost 3 bases, J lost 7 bases, and 4 bases stayed unmatched. Specimen: PBMCs. The V call is TRBV18, the J call TRBJ2-1; 12 bases are a match to TRBD2. This receptor was taken from a woman in her 30s in good health and CMV-seropositive. CDR3 loop: CASSPTSGRGNEQFF. The CDR3 nucleotides read TGTGCCAGCTCACCGACTAGCGGGAGAGGGAATGAGCAGTTCTTC.